This T cell receptor (beta chain) is from a study of blood T cell repertoires in COVID-19. Study details: Acute and convalescent COVID-19 samples came from the United States, Italy and Spain. T cells, B-cell-depleted T cells, or PBMCs supplied cDNA or gDNA.

Trimming removed 3 bases at V and 6 bases at J, with 17 bases between. In germline, CDR1 is SGHTA, CDR2 FQGNSA. The CDR3 runs 15 residues. Using immunoSEQ multiplex PCR, the repertoire was profiled, and TCRdb retains in-frame clones only, with some absent. Of more than 250,000 clones in the sample, approximately 85% were seen once. The study drew participants aged about 18 to 89 years from 24 US areas. The sequencing input was PBMCs or T cells enriched from blood (not recorded which). The rearrangement links TRBV7-2 to TRBJ1-1, with D perhaps matching TRBD1 (5 bases). The receptor was derived from a man aged 25 to 45 who had recovered from COVID-19. The CDR3 loop is CASSFGEGRGSEAFF. For the CDR3, the DNA is TGTGCCAGCAGCTTTGGGGAGGGAAGGGGATCTGAAGCTTTCTTT.